A selection of T cell receptor beta chains follows, all from one sample in a study of T-cell reconstitution after alpha-beta-depleted transplantation in children. One entry per CDR3 protein, called by TCRdb with MiXCR from the PCR reads. The sample yields about half a million distinct CDR3 sequences, about 12% seen once. The sequences come from PBMCs from the stem cell graft donor, collected from the stem cell graft. All receptors come from a human donor who donated a stem cell graft to a child with combined immunodeficiency. CDR3s include the opening cysteine and the closing phenylalanine or tryptophan. A D gene is named only where the DNA matches it firmly. Expanded clones are given a class, and other clones once, few, many or no size at all.

D | size | J | V | DNA | CDR3
TRBD1 | . | TRBJ2-7 | TRBV7-3 | TGTGCCAGCAGCTTATCCGGACAGGGGGCTGTTTACGAGCAGTACTTC | CASSLSGQGAVYEQYF
. | . | TRBJ2-3 | TRBV10-3 | TGTGCCTTCCAAGGCGGGGTGGGAGATACGCAGTATTTT | CAFQGGVGDTQYF
TRBD2 | . | TRBJ2-1 | TRBV19 | TGTGCCAGTAGTATAGATGCGGGGGGGCTTAATGAGCAGTTCTTC | CASSIDAGGLNEQFF
. | few | TRBJ1-4 | TRBV6-2/TRBV6-3 | TGTGCCAGCAGCCCCGATGAAAAACTGTTTTTT | CASSPDEKLFF
TRBD1 | . | TRBJ2-7 | TRBV30 | TGTGCCTGGACCCTTACCCGGGACAGGGATAACGAGCAGTACTTC | CAWTLTRDRDNEQYF
. | few | TRBJ1-4 | TRBV28 | TGTGCCAGCAGTCGATCGCCGGAGGGTGAAAAACTGTTTTTT | CASSRSPEGEKLFF
. | . | TRBJ1-5 | TRBV21-1 | TGTGCCAGCAGCACTCGACAGGGTAATAGCAATCAGCCCCAGCATTTT | CASSTRQGNSNQPQHF
TRBD1 | few | TRBJ2-5 | TRBV7-3 | TGTGCCAGCAGCCACGGGACAGGGGGCGCGGAGACCCAGTACTTC | CASSHGTGGAETQYF
. | many | TRBJ2-7 | TRBV4-2 | TGTGCCAGCAGCCAAGAGAGAAGGGAACCCAACGAGCAGTACTTC | CASSQERREPNEQYF
. | . | TRBJ2-5 | TRBV5-1 | TGCGCCAGCAGCTTCCAGGGTTCGGAGGAGACCCAGTACTTC | CASSFQGSEETQYF
TRBD2 | many | TRBJ2-1 | TRBV11-2 | TGTGCCAGCAGCTTAGGCGGGACTACCAATGAGCAGTTCTTC | CASSLGGTTNEQFF
TRBD1 | . | TRBJ2-2 | TRBV6-5 | TGTGCCAGCAGTTACTCCGGGACAGGGCCCACCGGGGAGCTGTTTTTT | CASSYSGTGPTGELFF
. | many | TRBJ2-3 | TRBV7-2 | TGTGCCAGCAGCCCAGGGGGGGGGCGCACAGATACGCAGTATTTT | CASSPGGGRTDTQYF
TRBD1 | many | TRBJ2-2 | TRBV4-2 | TGTGCCAGCAGCCAAGAAGGGACAGGGATGGCCGGGGAGCTGTTTTTT | CASSQEGTGMAGELFF
. | many | TRBJ2-7 | TRBV10-3 | TGTGCCATCAGTGTCGGCGGCGGCCCCTACGAGCAGTACTTC | CAISVGGGPYEQYF
. | . | TRBJ2-7 | TRBV15 | TGTGCCACCAGCAGAGATTCCCCGACAGCGGGCTCCTACGAGCAGTACTTC | CATSRDSPTAGSYEQYF
TRBD1 | many | TRBJ1-3 | TRBV20-1 | TGCAGTGCTGGGACAGGTTGGTCTGGAAACACCATATATTTT | CSAGTGWSGNTIYF
. | many | TRBJ2-3 | TRBV7-2 | TGTGCCAGCAGCTTAGCCTCTCTAGGGGATACGCAGTATTTT | CASSLASLGDTQYF
. | . | TRBJ2-7 | TRBV25-1 | TGTGCCAGCAGTTTCGAGGGGCAGCAGTACTTC | CASSFEGQQYF
TRBD2 | few | TRBJ2-2 | TRBV4-2 | TGTGCCAGCAGCCCGGTGAGGACTAGCGGGGGTACTCCGGAGCTGTTTTTT | CASSPVRTSGGTPELFF
TRBD1 | few | TRBJ2-1 | TRBV18 | TGTGCCAGCTCGCTCGACAGGGGGCAGCCCCATGAGCAGTTCTTC | CASSLDRGQPHEQFF
. | many | TRBJ1-5 | TRBV20-1 | TGCAGTGCTAGAGTGGCTATCAATCAGCCCCAGCATTTT | CSARVAINQPQHF
TRBD2 | few | TRBJ2-7 | TRBV12-3/TRBV12-4 | TGTGCCAGCAGTTTATCTGGGCTAGCGGGGTACTACGAGCAGTACTTC | CASSLSGLAGYYEQYF
TRBD2 | few | TRBJ2-1 | TRBV5-1 | TGCGCCAGCAGCTTGGCGGCTAGCGGCTACAATGAGCAGTTCTTC | CASSLAASGYNEQFF
. | few | TRBJ2-3 | TRBV4-2 | TGTGCCAGCAGCCAAGATCTGGGGATCGGGACCACAGATACGCAGTATTTT | CASSQDLGIGTTDTQYF